This TCR beta chain was recovered during a study of Ad26.COV2.S vaccination and SARS-CoV-2 variants. Trimming cost V 1 base and J 4 bases, with 13 bases left between them. The germline V gene has CDR1 SGHVS and CDR2 FQNEAQ. The CDR3 consists of 15 residues. Treatment here: some 19 received Ad26.COV2.S at low or high dose, single or two shots; 5 received placebo; per-sample allocation not given. The samples date from day 63 after the first vaccine or placebo injection. This person who donated was an adult of 18-55 years in Boston. TCRdb's copy holds only in-frame clones and misses some; the assay was immunoSEQ multiplex PCR. Here the sample spans about 410,000 clones, over 80% being singletons.

Sequencing was performed on peripheral blood, taken in a trial of Ad26.COV2.S vaccine versus placebo. This TCR came from a person aged 18-65 years who received the Ad26.COV2.S COVID-19 vaccine or a placebo. The chain is built from TRBV7-8 and TRBJ1-2, with a weak D call TRBD1 (5 bases). The chain's CDR3 is CASSLGQTVTYGYTF. CDR3 DNA sequence: TGTGCCAGCAGCTTAGGTCAGACAGTTACCTATGGCTACACCTTC.